In its sample, the clone carrying this T cell receptor (beta chain) was seen a few times. As yet, its antigen is unknown. With 60 Vbeta and 13 Jbeta primers, the PCR was carried out. Sequencing used immunoSEQ multiplex PCR; TCRdb keeps in-frame clones, though not all of them. The sample records 110,000 to 150,000 clones, around two thirds being singletons. The data belong to a study of cytomegalovirus exposure and HLA in healthy donors. For the study at large: HLA-typed donors were the source of 83 million or so unique TCRs, which an early data release held.

Germline CDR1 SGHRS, CDR2 YFSETQ. Trimming pared 4 bases from V and 2 bases from J, leaving 10 bases between. This CDR3 has 14 residues. Study-wide findings and caveats: Follow-up analysis found HLA locus-dependent TCR association rates, highest for DRB1 and lowest for HLA-C. In an earlier analysis, about 90% or about 30%: the productive usage of most TCR beta V segments.

The source material was PBMCs. The rearrangement uses TRBV5-1 and TRBJ1-5; D not certain. The sequence came from a woman aged 55-70 years in good health and CMV-seropositive. CDR3 loop: CASSIDGGNQPQHF. The CDR3 DNA follows: TGCGCCAGCAGCATCGACGGGGGCAATCAGCCCCAGCATTTT.